This T cell receptor (beta chain) was found in a study of T-cell reconstitution after alpha-beta-depleted transplantation in children. Unique molecular identifiers were used in preparing the TCRbeta library. TCRdb recomputed calls from the PCR reads with MiXCR, one row per CDR3 protein. The profile covers approximately 210,000 distinct CDR3 sequences, with just over 14% appearing a single time and roughly 13% taken by the ten largest. In its sample, this clonotype was seen many times. This CDR3 contains 13 residues. Between the trimmed V and J ends, which lost 2 bases and 6 bases, there was a span of 10 bases.

The chain employs TRBV12-3 or TRBV12-4 and TRBJ1-1, with D tentatively TRBD1 (5 bases). This receptor was identified in a human donor who donated a stem cell graft to a child with acute lymphoblastic leukemia. This specimen consisted of PBMCs from the stem cell graft donor, obtained from the stem cell graft. The CDR3, as DNA: TGTGCCAGCAGTTTACGGAGGGACGCTGAAGCTTTCTTT. Its translation: CASSLRRDAEAFF.